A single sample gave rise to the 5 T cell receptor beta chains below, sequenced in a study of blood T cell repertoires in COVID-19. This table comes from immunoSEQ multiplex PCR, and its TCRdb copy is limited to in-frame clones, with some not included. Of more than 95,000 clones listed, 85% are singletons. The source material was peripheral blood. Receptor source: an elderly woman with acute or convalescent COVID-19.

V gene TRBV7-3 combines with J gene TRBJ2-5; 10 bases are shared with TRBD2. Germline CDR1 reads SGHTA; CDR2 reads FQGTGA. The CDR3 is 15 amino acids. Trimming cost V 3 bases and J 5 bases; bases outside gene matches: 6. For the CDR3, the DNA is TGTGCCAGCAGCTTCAGCGGGGGGGCCTCGGAGACCCAGTACTTC. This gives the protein CASSFSGGASETQYF. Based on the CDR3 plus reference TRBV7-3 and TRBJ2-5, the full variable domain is GAGVSQTPSNKVTEKGKYVELRCDPISGHTALYWYRQSLGQGPEFLIYFQGTGAADDSGLPNDRFFAVRPEGSVSTLKIQRTERGDSAVYLCASSFSGGASETQYFGPGTRLLVL.

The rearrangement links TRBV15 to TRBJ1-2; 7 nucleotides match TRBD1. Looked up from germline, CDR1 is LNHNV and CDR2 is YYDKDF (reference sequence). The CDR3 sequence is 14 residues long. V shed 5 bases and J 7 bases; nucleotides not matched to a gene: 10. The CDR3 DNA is TGTGCCACCAGCGGGTGGACAGGTTCGTCTGGCTACACCTTC. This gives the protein CATSGWTGSSGYTF.

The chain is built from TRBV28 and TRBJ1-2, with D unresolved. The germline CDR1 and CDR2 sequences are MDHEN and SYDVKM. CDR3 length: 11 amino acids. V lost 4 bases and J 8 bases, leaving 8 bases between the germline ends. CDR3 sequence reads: CASSSFVGYTF. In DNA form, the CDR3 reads TGTGCCAGCAGTTCCTTCGTCGGCTACACCTTC.

The CDR3, as DNA: TGTGCCAGCAGTGAGTCCGGTAATTCACCCCTCCACTTT. It codes for CASSESGNSPLHF. The chain combines TRBV6-1 with TRBJ1-6; D gene ambiguous. The germline gives CDR1 MNHNS, CDR2 SASEGT. V lost 3 bases and J 6 bases, leaving 6 bases between the germline ends. The CDR3 is 13 amino acids.

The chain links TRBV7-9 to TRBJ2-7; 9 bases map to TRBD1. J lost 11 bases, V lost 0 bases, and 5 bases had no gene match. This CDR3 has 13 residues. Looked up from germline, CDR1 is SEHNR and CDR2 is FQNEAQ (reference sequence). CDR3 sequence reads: CASSLAPWTGEYF. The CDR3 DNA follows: TGTGCCAGCAGCTTAGCTCCATGGACAGGGGAGTACTTC.